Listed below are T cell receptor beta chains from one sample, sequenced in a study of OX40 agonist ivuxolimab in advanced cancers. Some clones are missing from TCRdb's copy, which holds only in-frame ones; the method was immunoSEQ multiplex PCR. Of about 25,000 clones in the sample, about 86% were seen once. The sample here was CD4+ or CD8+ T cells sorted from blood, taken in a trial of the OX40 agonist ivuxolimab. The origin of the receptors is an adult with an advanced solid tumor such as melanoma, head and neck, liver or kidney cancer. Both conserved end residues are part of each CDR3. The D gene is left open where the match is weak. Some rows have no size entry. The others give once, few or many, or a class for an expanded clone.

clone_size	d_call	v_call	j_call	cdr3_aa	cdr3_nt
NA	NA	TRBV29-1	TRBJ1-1	CSVRLNTEAFF	TGCAGCGTTCGGCTGAACACTGAAGCTTTCTTT
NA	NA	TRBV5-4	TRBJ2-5	CASSLGGVGTQYF	TGTGCCAGCAGCTTGGGGGGAGTTGGGACCCAGTACTTC
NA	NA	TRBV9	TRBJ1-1	CASSVAPGDTEAFF	TGTGCCAGCAGCGTAGCCCCGGGAGACACTGAAGCTTTCTTT
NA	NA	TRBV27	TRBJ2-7	CASSPHFYEQYF	TGTGCCAGCAGTCCGCACTTCTACGAGCAGTACTTC
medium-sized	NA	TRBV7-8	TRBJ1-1	CASLQGASLNTEAFF	TGTGCCAGCCTACAAGGGGCCAGCTTGAACACTGAAGCTTTCTTT
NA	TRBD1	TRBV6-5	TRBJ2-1	CASRDREKNEQFF	TGTGCCAGCCGGGACAGGGAGAAAAATGAGCAGTTCTTC
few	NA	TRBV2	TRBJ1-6	CASSAGYSPLHF	TGTGCCAGCTCGGCAGGGTATTCACCCCTCCACTTT
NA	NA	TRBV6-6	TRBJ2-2	CASSIRPGELFF	TGTGCCAGCAGTATTCGTCCCGGGGAGCTGTTTTTT
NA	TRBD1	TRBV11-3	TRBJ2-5	CASSLGDSKIKETQYF	TGTGCCAGCAGCTTAGGGGACAGTAAGATAAAAGAGACCCAGTACTTC
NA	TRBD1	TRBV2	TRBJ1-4	CASSVGTGGNEKLFF	TGTGCCAGCAGTGTGGGGACAGGGGGAAATGAAAAACTGTTTTTT
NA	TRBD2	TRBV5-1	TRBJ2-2	CASSPGLAGGTGELFF	TGCGCCAGCAGCCCAGGACTAGCGGGGGGCACCGGGGAGCTGTTTTTT
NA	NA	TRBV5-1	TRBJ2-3	CASSFRTARDTQYF	TGCGCCAGCAGCTTCCGGACTGCCCGAGATACGCAGTATTTT
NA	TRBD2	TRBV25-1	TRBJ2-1	CASSEGLAGSYNEQFF	TGTGCCAGCAGTGAAGGACTAGCGGGCTCCTACAATGAGCAGTTCTTC
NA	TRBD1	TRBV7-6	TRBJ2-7	CASSLDGQAYEQHF	TGTGCCAGCAGCTTAGATGGACAGGCCTACGAGCAGCACTTC
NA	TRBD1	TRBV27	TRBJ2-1	CASSFGIRDRDNEQFF	TGTGCCAGCAGTTTTGGGATCCGGGACAGGGACAATGAGCAGTTCTTC
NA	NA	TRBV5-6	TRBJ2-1	CASSVSDRYNEQFF	TGTGCCAGCAGTGTGTCGGACAGATACAATGAGCAGTTCTTC
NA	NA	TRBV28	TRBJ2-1	CASNPTAYNEQFF	TGTGCCAGCAACCCGACAGCATACAATGAGCAGTTCTTC
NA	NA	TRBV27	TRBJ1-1	CASSWGRNTEAFF	TGTGCCAGCAGTTGGGGGCGGAACACTGAAGCTTTCTTT
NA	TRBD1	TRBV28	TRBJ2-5	CASSFFGTAFQETQYF	TGTGCCAGCAGTTTTTTCGGGACAGCCTTTCAAGAGACCCAGTACTTC
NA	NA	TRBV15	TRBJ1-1	CATSRTTRNTEAFF	TGTGCCACCAGCAGAACTACAAGGAACACTGAAGCTTTCTTT
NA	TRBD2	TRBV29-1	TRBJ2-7	CSASGSSYEQYF	TGCAGCGCTAGCGGGAGCTCCTACGAGCAGTACTTC
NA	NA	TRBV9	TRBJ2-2	CASSTRQMGSGELFF	TGTGCCAGCAGCACTCGACAGATGGGTAGCGGGGAGCTGTTTTTT
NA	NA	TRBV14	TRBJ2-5	CASSQDTSYQETQYF	TGTGCCAGCAGCCAAGATACCAGCTACCAAGAGACCCAGTACTTC